These T cell receptor beta chains were read from a single sample in a study of cytomegalovirus exposure and HLA in healthy donors. Sequencing used immunoSEQ multiplex PCR; TCRdb keeps in-frame clones, though not all of them. This table holds 95,000 to 150,000 clones. Input material: PBMCs. The source is a young man in good health and CMV-seronegative. The CDR3 runs from the conserved cysteine through the conserved F or W. Fields, in order: V gene, D gene, J gene, CDR3 protein, CDR3 DNA. The D gene is left open where the match is weak.

V: TRBV2
D: TRBD1
J: TRBJ1-5
CDR3: CASTDRGSQPQHF
DNA: TGTGCCAGCACGGACAGGGGTAGTCAGCCCCAGCATTTT

V: TRBV28
D: TRBD2
J: TRBJ2-1
CDR3: CASAGLAVYNEQFF
DNA: TGTGCCAGCGCCGGACTAGCGGTCTACAATGAGCAGTTCTTC

V: TRBV9
D: TRBD2
J: TRBJ2-5
CDR3: CASSALLAGGQETQYF
DNA: TGTGCCAGCAGCGCCCTTCTAGCGGGAGGACAAGAGACCCAGTACTTC

V: TRBV27
D: NA
J: TRBJ2-3
CDR3: CASSLSVWGVGTDTQYF
DNA: TGTGCCAGCAGTTTATCGGTCTGGGGCGTGGGCACAGATACGCAGTATTTT

V: TRBV6-5
D: NA
J: TRBJ2-2
CDR3: CASSYVLSRTGELFF
DNA: TGTGCCAGCAGTTACGTCCTCTCCCGCACCGGGGAGCTGTTTTTT

V: TRBV9
D: NA
J: TRBJ2-3
CDR3: CASSVPGSFSDTQYF
DNA: TGTGCCAGCAGCGTACCGGGATCATTTTCAGATACGCAGTATTTT

V: TRBV7-2
D: TRBD2
J: TRBJ2-7
CDR3: CASSPQREISYEQYF
DNA: TGTGCCAGCAGCCCGCAGCGGGAGATCTCCTACGAGCAGTACTTC

V: TRBV7-8
D: TRBD1
J: TRBJ2-6
CDR3: CASSLSRTGEISGANVLTF
DNA: TGTGCCAGCAGCTTATCTCGGACAGGCGAAATCTCTGGGGCCAACGTCCTGACTTTC

V: TRBV6-5
D: NA
J: TRBJ1-2
CDR3: CASSYSRGSVNYGYTF
DNA: TGTGCCAGCAGTTACTCTAGGGGATCCGTCAACTATGGCTACACCTTC

V: TRBV30
D: NA
J: TRBJ2-7
CDR3: CAWSAGGGTYEQYF
DNA: TGTGCCTGGAGTGCGGGGGGCGGCACCTACGAGCAGTACTTC

V: TRBV12-5
D: NA
J: TRBJ2-1
CDR3: CASGPRGISYNEQFF
DNA: TGTGCTAGTGGTCCGCGGGGCATCTCCTACAATGAGCAGTTCTTC

V: TRBV10-3
D: TRBD2
J: TRBJ2-1
CDR3: CAISGGLAGGYNEQFF
DNA: TGTGCCATCAGTGGGGGACTAGCGGGAGGATACAATGAGCAGTTCTTC

V: TRBV19
D: NA
J: TRBJ1-4
CDR3: CASRSGRRVEKLFF
DNA: TGTGCCAGTAGGAGCGGCCGGCGGGTTGAAAAACTGTTTTTT

V: TRBV18
D: NA
J: TRBJ2-1
CDR3: CASSPLQEGGYNEQFF
DNA: TGTGCCAGCTCCCCCCTTCAGGAAGGGGGATACAATGAGCAGTTCTTC

V: TRBV19
D: NA
J: TRBJ2-7
CDR3: CASSIGSLYEQYF
DNA: TGTGCCAGTAGTATAGGTAGTCTCTACGAGCAGTACTTC

V: TRBV6-1
D: NA
J: TRBJ2-7
CDR3: CAISPRLLGYEQYF
DNA: TGTGCCATCTCCCCCCGACTTTTGGGCTACGAGCAGTACTTC

V: TRBV20-1
D: NA
J: TRBJ2-7
CDR3: CSALASEQYF
DNA: TGCAGTGCATTAGCATCCGAGCAGTACTTC

V: TRBV4-1
D: NA
J: TRBJ1-1
CDR3: CASSQVVTGTEAFF
DNA: TGCGCCAGCAGCCAAGTCGTCACGGGCACTGAAGCTTTCTTT

V: TRBV11-3
D: TRBD2
J: TRBJ2-2
CDR3: CASSLDGAGGDTGELFF
DNA: TGTGCCAGCAGCTTAGATGGTGCGGGGGGGGACACCGGGGAGCTGTTTTTT

V: TRBV2
D: NA
J: TRBJ2-5
CDR3: CASSVKQTEGTQYF
DNA: TGTGCCAGCAGTGTGAAACAGACCGAGGGGACCCAGTACTTC

V: TRBV29-1
D: NA
J: TRBJ1-4
CDR3: CSVGAEGGTNEKLFF
DNA: TGCAGCGTAGGGGCAGAGGGAGGAACTAATGAAAAACTGTTTTTT

V: TRBV4-2
D: TRBD1
J: TRBJ1-2
CDR3: CASSQETGGSQLYGYTF
DNA: TGTGCCAGCAGCCAGGAAACAGGGGGTTCTCAATTGTATGGCTACACCTTC

V: TRBV9
D: NA
J: TRBJ2-1
CDR3: CASSVDWFSYNEQFF
DNA: TGTGCCAGCAGCGTAGACTGGTTCTCCTACAATGAGCAGTTCTTC

V: TRBV5-1
D: NA
J: TRBJ1-1
CDR3: CASGEQGNTEAFF
DNA: TGCGCCAGCGGTGAACAGGGGAACACTGAAGCTTTCTTT

V: TRBV5-4
D: NA
J: TRBJ2-5
CDR3: CASSRGSGEDQYF
DNA: TGTGCCAGCAGCCGAGGGTCCGGGGAGGACCAGTACTTC

V: TRBV5-4
D: TRBD2
J: TRBJ2-1
CDR3: CASSLGLADYNEQFF
DNA: TGTGCCAGCAGCTTGGGGCTAGCGGATTACAATGAGCAGTTCTTC

V: TRBV5-1
D: NA
J: TRBJ1-1
CDR3: CASSEKTGNTEAFF
DNA: TGCGCCAGCAGCGAGAAGACAGGTAACACTGAAGCTTTCTTT

V: TRBV4-1
D: TRBD2
J: TRBJ2-7
CDR3: CASSQGMGLAGTSYEQYF
DNA: TGCGCCAGCAGCCAAGGCATGGGACTAGCGGGGACCTCCTACGAGCAGTACTTC

V: TRBV11-2
D: TRBD2
J: TRBJ2-5
CDR3: CASSLSGGAWGQETQYF
DNA: TGTGCCAGCAGCTTAAGCGGGGGGGCTTGGGGACAAGAGACCCAGTACTTC

V: TRBV6-1
D: NA
J: TRBJ1-2
CDR3: CASSAAVGGYGYTF
DNA: TGTGCCAGCAGTGCCGCGGTGGGAGGCTATGGCTACACCTTC

V: TRBV5-1
D: NA
J: TRBJ2-2
CDR3: CASSLGAANTGELFF
DNA: TGCGCCAGCAGCTTAGGGGCTGCGAACACCGGGGAGCTGTTTTTT

V: TRBV7-2
D: NA
J: TRBJ1-1
CDR3: CASRSERRINGEAFF
DNA: TGTGCCAGCAGATCGGAAAGGAGGATTAATGGAGAAGCTTTCTTT

V: TRBV20-1
D: NA
J: TRBJ2-7
CDR3: CSGYRDSEQYF
DNA: TGCAGTGGATACCGGGACTCCGAGCAGTACTTC

V: TRBV7-9
D: NA
J: TRBJ1-3
CDR3: CASRGGSGNTIYF
DNA: TGTGCCAGTCGGGGAGGCTCTGGAAACACCATATATTTT

V: TRBV10-1
D: TRBD2
J: TRBJ2-1
CDR3: CASSESGLAAYNEQFF
DNA: TGCGCCAGCAGTGAATCGGGACTAGCGGCTTACAATGAGCAGTTCTTC

V: TRBV5-4
D: TRBD1
J: TRBJ1-2
CDR3: CASSTGPGQGANYGYTF
DNA: TGTGCCAGCAGCACGGGACCGGGACAGGGGGCTAACTATGGCTACACCTTC

V: TRBV9
D: NA
J: TRBJ2-5
CDR3: CASSVVWGVLETQYF
DNA: TGTGCCAGCAGCGTAGTGTGGGGGGTCTTGGAGACCCAGTACTTC

V: TRBV7-9
D: NA
J: TRBJ1-3
CDR3: CASSLAAVSGNTIYF
DNA: TGTGCCAGCAGCTTAGCGGCAGTCTCTGGAAACACCATATATTTT

V: TRBV28
D: NA
J: TRBJ2-7
CDR3: CASSKQGYEQYF
DNA: TGTGCCAGCTCCAAACAGGGCTACGAGCAGTACTTC

V: TRBV29-1
D: TRBD1
J: TRBJ2-2
CDR3: CSVEDWTGGRPGELFF
DNA: TGCAGCGTTGAAGATTGGACAGGGGGCAGGCCCGGGGAGCTGTTTTTT

V: TRBV27
D: NA
J: TRBJ2-3
CDR3: CASSLLRVTDTQYF
DNA: TGTGCCAGCAGTTTATTGCGGGTGACAGATACGCAGTATTTT

V: TRBV20-1
D: NA
J: TRBJ2-3
CDR3: CSARGTDTQYF
DNA: TGCAGTGCCCGGGGGACAGATACGCAGTATTTT

V: TRBV7-2
D: TRBD2
J: TRBJ2-7
CDR3: CASSLRRERSYEQYF
DNA: TGTGCCAGCAGCTTAAGGCGGGAGAGGTCCTACGAGCAGTACTTC

V: TRBV25-1
D: TRBD1
J: TRBJ1-2
CDR3: CASNPRDSYGYTF
DNA: TGTGCCAGCAATCCCCGGGACAGCTATGGCTACACCTTC

V: TRBV5-1
D: TRBD2
J: TRBJ2-2
CDR3: CASSSPSGRATGELFF
DNA: TGCGCCAGCAGCTCCCCTAGCGGGAGGGCCACCGGGGAGCTGTTTTTT

V: TRBV6-1
D: TRBD1
J: TRBJ2-2
CDR3: CAGHRGTGELFF
DNA: TGTGCCGGGCACAGGGGAACCGGGGAGCTGTTTTTT